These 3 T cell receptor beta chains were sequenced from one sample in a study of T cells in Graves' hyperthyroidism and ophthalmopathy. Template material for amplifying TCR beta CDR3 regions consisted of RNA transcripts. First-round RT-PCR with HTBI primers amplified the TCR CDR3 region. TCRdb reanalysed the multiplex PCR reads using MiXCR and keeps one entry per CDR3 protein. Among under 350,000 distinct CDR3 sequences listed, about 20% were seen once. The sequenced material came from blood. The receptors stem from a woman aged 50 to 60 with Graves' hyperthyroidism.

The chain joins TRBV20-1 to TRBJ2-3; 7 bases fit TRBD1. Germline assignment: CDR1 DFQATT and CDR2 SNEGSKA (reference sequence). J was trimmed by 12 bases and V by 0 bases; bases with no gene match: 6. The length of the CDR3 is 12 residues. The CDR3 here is CSARDQGQIQYF. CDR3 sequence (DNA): TGCAGTGCTAGAGATCAGGGACAGATTCAGTATTTT.

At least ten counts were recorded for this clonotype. The CDR3 here is CASSRKQGTGELFF. The CDR3 coding sequence is TGTGCCAGCAGCCGAAAACAGGGGACCGGGGAGCTGTTTTTT. The chain couples TRBV2 to TRBJ2-2; 7 bases are a match to TRBD1. The CDR3 covers 14 residues. Germline CDR1 is SNHLY and CDR2 is FYNNEI. Trimming took 6 bases from V and 5 from J; bases not matched to a gene: 6.

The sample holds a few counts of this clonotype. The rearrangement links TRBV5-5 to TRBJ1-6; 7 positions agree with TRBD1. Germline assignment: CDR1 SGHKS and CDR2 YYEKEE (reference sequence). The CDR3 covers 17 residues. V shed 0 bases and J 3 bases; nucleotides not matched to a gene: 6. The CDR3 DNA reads TGTGCCAGCAGCTTGGAAACAGGGGCTTTCTATAATTCACCCCTCCACTTT. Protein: CASSLETGAFYNSPLHF. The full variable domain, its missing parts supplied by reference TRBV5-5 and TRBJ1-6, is DAGVTQSPTHLIKTRGQQVTLRCSPISGHKSVSWYQQVLGQGPQFIFQYYEKEERGRGNFPDRFSARQFPNYSSELNVNALLLGDSALYLCASSLETGAFYNSPLHFGNGTRLTVT.